This passage covers 28 T cell receptor beta chains from one sample sequenced in a study of beta chain features in type 1 diabetes. The antigens for these receptors are not known. Overall study results and limits: In every one of the four CD4+ subsets, TCRB CDR3s were moderately but significantly shorter in Type 1 diabetes patients.

Isolated RNA was reverse transcribed in full, so expressed TCRB transcripts were sequenced. Sequencing used immunoSEQ multiplex PCR; TCRdb keeps in-frame clones, though not all of them. In the table there are tens of thousands of clones, 40% to 65% of which are singletons. Sequencing input: Tregs from blood. All receptors come from a woman between 40 and 50 years old with type 1 diabetes.

The chain carries TRBV15 and TRBJ2-7, with TRBD1 identical over 11 bases. Trimming took 4 bases from V and 5 from J; bases not matched to a gene: 7. The CDR3 runs to 15 residues. Germline CDR1 LNHNV, CDR2 YYDKDF (reference sequence). The CDR3 here is CATSMPGQGADEQYF. CDR3 DNA sequence: TGTGCCACCAGCATGCCCGGACAGGGGGCGGACGAGCAGTACTTC.

This chain links TRBV6-1 with TRBJ1-4; the match to TRBD1 covers 9 bases. CDR1 MNHNS and CDR2 SASEGT come from the germline V gene. Trimming removed 6 bases from V and 7 bases from J; junction bases left unmatched: 6. The CDR3 loop spans 14 amino acids. The CDR3 loop reads CASRKQGAVEKLFF. As DNA, the CDR3 is TGTGCCAGCAGAAAACAGGGGGCCGTTGAAAAACTGTTTTTT.

J is TRBJ1-2 and V is TRBV9; the D gene is possibly TRBD1 (5 bases). This CDR3 comprises 14 residues. Germline CDR1 is SGDLS and CDR2 is YYNGEE. V lost 3 bases, J lost 8 bases, and 17 bases lay in between. CDR3 sequence: CASSAGQGAGGYTF. In nucleotides, the CDR3 is TGTGCCAGCAGCGCAGGACAAGGAGCAGGGGGCTACACCTTC. The full variable domain, its missing parts supplied by reference TRBV9 and TRBJ1-2, is DSGVTQTPKHLITATGQRVTLRCSPRSGDLSVYWYQQSLDQGLQFLIQYYNGEERAKGNILERFSAQQFPDLHSELNLSSLELGDSALYFCASSAGQGAGGYTFGSGTRLTVV.

This clone has only a few counts. The V call is TRBV7-9, the J call TRBJ2-7, with D tentatively TRBD2 (6 bases). This CDR3 is 12 amino acids long. The germline V gene encodes CDR1 SEHNR and CDR2 FQNEAQ (reference sequence). V was shortened by 8 bases and J by 3 bases, with 11 bases between the two germline ends. The CDR3, as DNA: TGTGCCAGCCGGGGGAGCGGCTACGAGCAGTACTTC. Its translation is CASRGSGYEQYF.

This rearrangement joins TRBV23-1 to TRBJ2-1; 9 bases are shared with TRBD1. TRBV23-1 is an open reading frame, and its role is uncertain. After removal of 8 bases from V and 6 bases from J, the junction contained 8 bases not matched to a gene. CDR3 length: 14 amino acids. CDR3 bases: TGCGCCAGCCCGCCGGGACAGGGACGCAATGAGCAGTTCTTC. This sequence encodes CASPPGQGRNEQFF.

V and J are TRBV2 and TRBJ2-7; D is possibly TRBD2 (5 bases). V was shortened by 1 base and J by 6 bases, with 16 bases between the two germline ends. Per the germline V gene, CDR1 is SNHLY and CDR2 is FYNNEI. This CDR3 contains 15 residues. The CDR3 reads CASSEVRDFNSEQYF. CDR3 bases: TGTGCCAGCAGTGAAGTTCGGGATTTTAACTCCGAGCAGTACTTC.

The chain recombines TRBV6-5 with TRBJ2-2; the D gene is possibly TRBD2 (6 bases). V was clipped by 2 bases and J by 5 bases, with 9 bases between them. Germline lookup yields CDR1 MNHEY and CDR2 SVGAGI. This CDR3 is built from 14 residues. The CDR3, as DNA: TGTGCCAGCAGTTACGCGGGAAAGACCGGGGAGCTGTTTTTT. It is translated as CASSYAGKTGELFF.

This clone was counted between two and nine times. The chain joins TRBV5-1 to TRBJ2-5, with 7 bases matching TRBD1. V dropped 4 bases and J dropped 5; count of bases not matched to a gene: 11. The CDR3 spans 15 residues. CDR1 SGHRS and CDR2 YFSETQ come from the germline V gene. DNA for the CDR3: TGCGCCAGCAGCCTCACGGACAGGCCGGGGGAGACCCAGTACTTC. It is translated as CASSLTDRPGETQYF. Filled out from reference TRBV5-1 and TRBJ2-5, the complete variable domain reads KAGVTQTPRYLIKTRGQQVTLSCSPISGHRSVSWYQQTPGQGLQFLFEYFSETQRNKGNFPGRFSGRQFSNSRSEMNVSTLELGDSALYLCASSLTDRPGETQYFGPGTRLLVL.

V usage is TRBV7-2 and J usage is TRBJ1-2, with a possible D match to TRBD1 (5 bases). CDR3 length: 13 amino acids. The germline CDR1 and CDR2 sequences are SGHTA and FQGNSA. V lost 5 bases, J lost 5 bases, and 12 bases lay in between. CDR3 sequence reads: CASSPDTLYGYTF. In DNA, the CDR3 is TGTGCCAGCAGCCCGGACACTTTGTATGGCTACACCTTC. Together with reference TRBV7-2 and TRBJ1-2, the CDR3 gives the full variable domain: GAGVSQSPSNKVTEKGKDVELRCDPISGHTALYWYRQSLGQGLEFLIYFQGNSAPDKSGLPSDRFSAERTGGSVSTLTIQRTQQEDSAVYLCASSPDTLYGYTFGSGTRLTVV.

The chain couples TRBV18 to TRBJ2-1, with a tentative D call TRBD1 (6 bases). In germline, CDR1 is KGHSH, CDR2 LQKENI. The CDR3 has 16 amino acids. The V and J ends lost 3 bases and 7 bases respectively, with 19 bases between them. The CDR3 bases are TGTGCCAGCTCACCCCAAGGGCAGGGGATTAGTAATGAGCAGTTCTTC. This gives the protein CASSPQGQGISNEQFF.

The rearrangement uses TRBV9 and TRBJ2-1, with 7 bases fitting TRBD2. Germline CDR1 reads SGDLS; CDR2 reads YYNGEE. This CDR3 contains 13 residues. V was clipped by 0 bases and J by 13 bases; unmatched bases: 7. The CDR3 DNA reads as TGTGCCAGCAGCGTAGAGCGGGGAGGTGAACAGTTCTTC. It codes for CASSVERGGEQFF.

This chain connects TRBV5-1 to TRBJ2-5; the match to TRBD2 covers 11 bases. CDR1 SGHRS and CDR2 YFSETQ come from the germline V gene. V dropped 4 bases and J dropped 3; count of bases not matched to a gene: 5. The CDR3 has 15 residues. The CDR3 nucleotides are TGCGCCAGCAGCGCTTATAGCGGGAGGGAAGAGACCCAGTACTTC. Translating gives CASSAYSGREETQYF. The whole variable domain, remainder taken from reference TRBV5-1 and TRBJ2-5, is KAGVTQTPRYLIKTRGQQVTLSCSPISGHRSVSWYQQTPGQGLQFLFEYFSETQRNKGNFPGRFSGRQFSNSRSEMNVSTLELGDSALYLCASSAYSGREETQYFGPGTRLLVL.

V and J are TRBV23-1 and TRBJ1-5; TRBD1 matches 9 bases. TRBV23-1 is sorted into the ORF group, with uncertain function. Germline trimming cut 1 base from V and 4 bases from J; bases unmatched to any gene: 8. This CDR3 spans 17 amino acids. The CDR3 DNA reads as TGCGCCAGCAGTCAATGGATCACCGGGACAGGGAATCAGCCCCAGCATTTT. Translated, it gives CASSQWITGTGNQPQHF.

In this sample, this clone turned up a few times. For the CDR3, the DNA is TGTGCCAGCACTCCCGGACACTCGGGCATAGGCAATCAGCCCCAGCATTTT. Translation: CASTPGHSGIGNQPQHF. The rearrangement uses TRBV28 and TRBJ1-5, with a weak D call TRBD1 (5 bases). The germline CDR1 and CDR2 sequences are MDHEN and SYDVKM. CDR3 size: 17 residues. The V end was cut by 7 bases, the J end by 2 bases, with 21 bases between.

The chain employs TRBV28 and TRBJ2-7; no reliable D call. Between the trimmed V and J ends, which lost 2 bases and 4 bases, there was a span of 6 bases. Germline V gene sequence: CDR1 MDHEN, CDR2 SYDVKM. The CDR3 consists of 12 residues. For the CDR3, the DNA is TGTGCCAGCAGTTTAAAACAGTACGAGCAGTACTTC. It specifies CASSLKQYEQYF.

J is TRBJ2-3 and V is TRBV27; possibly TRBD2 for D (5 bases). V lost 0 bases and J 3 bases, leaving 10 bases between the germline ends. The germline V gene has CDR1 MNHEY and CDR2 SMNVEV (reference sequence). CDR3 length: 15 amino acids. Here the CDR3 reads CASSLSVPGTDTQYF. CDR3 bases: TGTGCCAGCAGTTTATCGGTCCCGGGGACAGATACGCAGTATTTT.

The table lists this clone with a few counts. This chain uses TRBV10-2 with TRBJ2-2, with 12 positions matching TRBD2. The CDR3 length is 16 residues. Trimming removed 6 bases from V and 0 bases from J; junction bases left unmatched: 2. Germline V CDR1 and CDR2: WSHSY, SAAADI. For the CDR3, the DNA is TGCGCCAGCAGACTAGCGGGGGGATCGAACACCGGGGAGCTGTTTTTT. The encoded protein is CASRLAGGSNTGELFF.

The chain is built from TRBV28 and TRBJ2-2; 9 bases match TRBD1. CDR3 length: 17 amino acids. Germline trimming cut 6 bases from V and 7 bases from J; bases unmatched to any gene: 15. CDR1 and CDR2 from the germline V gene are MDHEN and SYDVKM. In nucleotides, the CDR3 is TGTGCCAGCAGAGTAACTACAGGGGGCGTCTTGAGCGGGGAGCTGTTTTTT. This translates into CASRVTTGGVLSGELFF.

The chain recombines TRBV5-6 with TRBJ1-5; 7 bases are a match to TRBD1. The V segment lost 0 bases and the J segment 7 bases; nucleotides outside the gene matches: 4. This CDR3 has 14 residues. Germline V gene data show CDR1 as SGHDT and CDR2 as YYEEEE. CDR3 sequence (DNA): TGTGCCAGCAGCTTGGCGACAGGGCAACAGCCCCAGCATTTT. Protein: CASSLATGQQPQHF.

This clone was seen only a few times. The chain combines TRBV9 with TRBJ2-1; 8 nucleotides match TRBD2. Looked up from germline, CDR1 is SGDLS and CDR2 is YYNGEE. V lost 4 bases, J lost 5 bases, and 5 bases stayed unmatched. This CDR3 contains 14 residues. In nucleotides, the CDR3 is TGTGCCAGCAGCAAAACTAGCGGTGACAATGAGCAGTTCTTC. This gives the protein CASSKTSGDNEQFF.

This chain connects TRBV6-1 to TRBJ1-2, with TRBD1 as a possible D gene (6 bases). From germline, CDR1 is MNHNS and CDR2 SASEGT. The CDR3 sequence is 14 residues long. V was trimmed by 7 bases and J by 5 bases, leaving 17 bases between them. The CDR3 loop is CASTLEGQLYGYTF. The CDR3 nucleotides are TGTGCCAGCACCCTAGAAGGACAGCTATATGGCTACACCTTC.

V gene TRBV29-1 combines with J gene TRBJ2-1; 9 nucleotides line up with TRBD1. Losses at the gene ends were 6 bases for V and 2 bases for J; bases not matched to a gene: 5. The CDR3 is 14 residues long. CDR1 and CDR2 from the germline V gene are SQVTM and ANQGSEA. The CDR3 nucleotides are TGCAGCGTCCTGGGACAGGGTCCCTACAATGAGCAGTTCTTC. Residues: CSVLGQGPYNEQFF.

The rearrangement uses TRBV6-5 and TRBJ2-5; 7 nucleotides align to TRBD2. Germline CDR1 MNHEY, CDR2 SVGAGI. CDR3 length equals 15 residues. V trimming: 0 bases; J trimming: 5 bases; junction bases outside the gene matches: 6. In nucleotides, the CDR3 is TGTGCCAGCAGTTACTCTCTCATGGGAGGGGAGACCCAGTACTTC. It encodes CASSYSLMGGETQYF.

This rearrangement joins TRBV7-2 to TRBJ2-6; TRBD2 matches at 7 bases. Germline CDR1 SGHTA, CDR2 FQGNSA. The CDR3 has 16 amino acids. Trimming took 4 bases from V and 4 from J; bases not matched to a gene: 7. In nucleotides, the CDR3 is TGTGCCAGCAGCTCTGGGGGGGTTAGAGGGGCCAACGTCCTGACTTTC. Translation gives CASSSGGVRGANVLTF.

In this sample, this clone turned up many times. V gene TRBV19 combines with J gene TRBJ2-3; D not resolved. V dropped 2 bases and J dropped 0 bases, with 12 bases sitting between them. Germline V gene data show CDR1 as LNHDA and CDR2 as SQIVND (reference sequence). The CDR3 has 16 residues. Here the CDR3 DNA reads TGTGCCAGTAGTATACAGCCCGCACAGAGCACAGATACGCAGTATTTT. This codes for CASSIQPAQSTDTQYF.

The chain is built from TRBV19 and TRBJ2-3; weak D call: TRBD2 (6 bases). Trimming left V 5 bases short and J 2 bases short, with 17 bases between. CDR1 is LNHDA, CDR2 SQIVND, per germline (reference sequence). The CDR3 is 16 amino acids. The CDR3 sequence: CASSPRGSGFTDTQYF. CDR3 bases: TGTGCCAGTAGTCCCCGGGGTAGCGGATTCACAGATACGCAGTATTTT.

This chain joins TRBV6-5 and TRBJ2-2, with D perhaps TRBD1 (6 bases). This CDR3 has 12 amino acids. Germline CDR1 is MNHEY and CDR2 is SVGAGI. The V and J ends lost 1 base and 12 bases respectively, with 9 bases between them. The CDR3 sequence: CASSYFGTQLFF. For the CDR3, the DNA is TGTGCCAGCAGTTACTTCGGGACACAGCTGTTTTTT.

The chain recombines TRBV7-9 with TRBJ2-5; 11 bases are shared with TRBD2. This CDR3 contains 15 residues. J was trimmed by 3 bases and V by 5 bases; bases with no gene match: 5. CDR1 and CDR2 (germline): SEHNR, FQNEAQ (reference sequence). CDR3 residues: CASSPLGLAEETQYF. The DNA of the CDR3 is TGTGCCAGCAGCCCCCTGGGACTAGCGGAAGAGACCCAGTACTTC.